The subject of this entry is one T cell receptor beta chain. Germline assignment: CDR1 MGHRA and CDR2 YSYEKL. The CDR3 is 15 residues long. V shed 0 bases, J shed 9 bases, and the junction held 7 bases outside the gene matches. It was with random hexamers that 0.5 to 1 ug RNA was reverse transcribed. TCRdb ran MiXCR on the immunoSEQ multiplex PCR reads and lists one entry per CDR3 protein. The repertoire holds about 190,000 distinct CDR3 sequences, with around 93% as singletons. This record comes from a study of CD8 T cells in Susac syndrome. Sample: CD8+ T cells from PBMCs. This chain links TRBV4-1 with TRBJ2-2, with 7 bases aligning to TRBD1. This TCR was recovered from a human donor with Susac syndrome. The CDR3 sequence is CASSQEGQGVRELFF. The CDR3 DNA sequence: TGCGCCAGCAGCCAAGAAGGCCAGGGGGTGAGGGAGCTGTTTTTT.